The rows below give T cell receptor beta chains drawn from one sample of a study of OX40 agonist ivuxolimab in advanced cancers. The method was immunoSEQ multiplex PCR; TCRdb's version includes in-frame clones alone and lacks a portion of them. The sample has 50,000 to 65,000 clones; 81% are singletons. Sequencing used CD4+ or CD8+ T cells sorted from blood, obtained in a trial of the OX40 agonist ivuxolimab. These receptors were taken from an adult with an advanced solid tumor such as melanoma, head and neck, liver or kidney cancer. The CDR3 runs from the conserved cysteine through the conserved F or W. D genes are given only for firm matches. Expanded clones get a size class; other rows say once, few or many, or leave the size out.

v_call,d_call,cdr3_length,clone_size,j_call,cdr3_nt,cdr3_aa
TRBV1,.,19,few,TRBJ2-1,TGCACCAGCAGCCCTAGGACTAGCGGGGGCCCAAGCTCCTACAATGAGCAGTTCTTC,CTSSPRTSGGPSSYNEQFF
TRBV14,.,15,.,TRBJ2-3,TGTGCCAGCAGCACGGGTGTCGGGGGCACAGATACGCAGTATTTT,CASSTGVGGTDTQYF
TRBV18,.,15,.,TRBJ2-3,TGTGCCAGCTCACCTCGGGGGGCCAGCACAGATACGCAGTATTTT,CASSPRGASTDTQYF
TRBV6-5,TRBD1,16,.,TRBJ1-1,TGTGCCAGCAGTTACTCTTCGGACAGGGGGGGAACTGAAGCTTTCTTT,CASSYSSDRGGTEAFF
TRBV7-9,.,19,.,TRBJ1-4,TGTGCCAGCAGCTTACATATTGCGGGCGGGAAGGTTCTTGGGGAAAAACTGTTTTTT,CASSLHIAGGKVLGEKLFF
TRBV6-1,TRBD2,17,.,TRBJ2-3,TGTGCCAGCAGTGAAATAGGACTAGCGGGGGGCCTTCCCTTTGGGTATTTT,CASSEIGLAGGLPFGYF
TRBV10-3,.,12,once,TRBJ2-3,TGTGCCATCAGTGACGGGTCAGATACGCAGTATTTT,CAISDGSDTQYF
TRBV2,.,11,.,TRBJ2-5,TGTGCCAGCCTCCTAGACGAGACCCAGTACTTC,CASLLDETQYF
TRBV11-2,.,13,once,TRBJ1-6,TGTGCCAGCCAGGGGAAGTATAATTCACCCCTCCACTTT,CASQGKYNSPLHF
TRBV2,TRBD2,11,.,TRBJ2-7,TGTGCCAGCAGTCGGGAGGACGAGCAGTACTTC,CASSREDEQYF
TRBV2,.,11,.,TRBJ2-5,TGTGCCAGCGGAGATATCGGGACCCAGTACTTC,CASGDIGTQYF
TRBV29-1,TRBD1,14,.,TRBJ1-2,TGCAGCGTGGGAAGGGGACAGGAGAACTATGGCTACACCTTC,CSVGRGQENYGYTF
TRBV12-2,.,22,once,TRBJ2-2,TGTGCAAGTCGCTTCATAGGACAGGGACTAGCCGAAACTACCCCCAACACCGGGGAGCTGTTTTTT,CASRFIGQGLAETTPNTGELFF
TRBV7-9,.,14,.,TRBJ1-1,TGTGCCAGCAGCGGACGGGGCACGAACACTGAAGCTTTCTTT,CASSGRGTNTEAFF
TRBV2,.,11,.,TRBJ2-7,TGTGCCAGCAGTGGCCCCCCAGAGCAGTACTTC,CASSGPPEQYF
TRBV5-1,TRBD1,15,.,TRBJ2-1,TGCGCCAGCAGCTTGGGGGGACAGCCATACAATGAGCAGTTCTTC,CASSLGGQPYNEQFF
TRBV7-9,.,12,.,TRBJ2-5,TGTGCCAGCAGCAAAGATCAAGGGACCCAGTACTTC,CASSKDQGTQYF
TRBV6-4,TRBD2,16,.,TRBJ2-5,TGTGCCAGCAGTAAATCGGGACTAGCGGGGGCAGAGACCCAGTACTTC,CASSKSGLAGAETQYF
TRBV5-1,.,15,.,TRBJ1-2,TGCGCCAGCAGCTTGGGCACAGGCTCCTTGTATGGCTACACCTTC,CASSLGTGSLYGYTF
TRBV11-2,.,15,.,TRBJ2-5,TGTGCCAGCAGGACCTCCGGGGGGCCGACGGAGACCCAGTACTTC,CASRTSGGPTETQYF
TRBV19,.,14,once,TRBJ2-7,TGTGCCAGTAGTATGCGCAGGGGTTTCAACGAGCAGTACTTC,CASSMRRGFNEQYF
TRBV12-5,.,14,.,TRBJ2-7,TGTGCTAGTGCTACAGGGGGGGACCGGAACGAGCAGTACTTC,CASATGGDRNEQYF